This T cell receptor (beta chain) was found in a study of cytomegalovirus exposure and HLA in healthy donors (dated by TCRdb to the late 2010s). About the investigation overall: In an earlier analysis of some 550 of the donors, approximately 260 Gb of sequence data and 90 million to 120 million unique TCR beta sequences from about 179 million T cells were reported. An early release covering just under 650 HLA-typed donors comprised approximately 300 gigabases of sequencing data and roughly 85 million unique TCR sequences. Of the roughly 410 genotyped donors, 81% were placed in the genetic ancestry cluster associated with self-reported Caucasian donors. The aim of the study was to test whether cataloging public T cell receptors could identify signatures of past pathogen exposure. The study used immunosequencing to profile the T cell repertoires of several hundred subjects and linked those repertoires to cytomegalovirus serostatus. A separate validation cohort of approximately 120 different subjects was used in addition to the approximately 700-subject first cohort. The study combined high-throughput TCR immunosequencing, statistical association of individual TCRs with disease status, and machine learning to predict cytomegalovirus infection status. In a later analysis, previously published TCR beta repertoires from 600 to 850 donors were re-analyzed and high-resolution HLA genotyping was added so that TCR occurrence patterns could be studied. The later analysis used no new phenotypic data to find candidate immune exposures, relying instead on TCR beta sequences and their occurrence across donors. An earlier analysis of 450 to 750 of the donors used high-throughput TCR beta sequencing to judge whether each TCR beta V gene segment behaved as functional or pseudogenic. Donor age, sex, ethnicity and CMV serostatus were collected together with the repertoire data. A later genetic analysis took genome-wide SNP genotypes for about 55% of the 666 donors and used that subset as a discovery cohort. Every repertoire in the discovery cohort had been generated on one and the same sequencing platform. Both class I and class II loci were covered by HLA typing, at four-digit resolution. Typing coverage varied by locus: roughly 629-630 donors for A, B, C, DRB1 and DQB1; roughly 560 for DQA1; about 590 for DPA1; roughly 450 for DPB1. Roughly 5 DR-DQ haplotypes were handled as single units for association and clustering, since linkage in the cohort was strong. Among roughly 400 genotyped donors of the cohort, an average of about 240,000 unique TCR beta nucleotide sequences were sequenced per donor, about a sixth of them non-productive.

Concerning this clone: No antigen is known for it. Per-nucleotide qualities are absent, and no much larger clonotype sits a single base away.

From its cysteine to its phenylalanine, the CDR3 spans 14 amino acids. Only CDR3 DNA is held: 42 bases, read in frame from base 1. V and J are truncated by 5 bases and 0 bases respectively, leaving an intervening sequence of 10 bases. CDR1 and CDR2, looked up from the germline V gene (reference sequence), are SEHNR and FQNEAQ. Libraries were prepared through the immunoSEQ multiplex PCR assay. A mixture of 60 forward primers for TCR Vbeta segments and 13 reverse primers for TCR Jbeta segments was used in the multiplex PCR. The CDR3 region of rearranged TCR beta genes was amplified from genomic DNA by a multiplex PCR assay. The Illumina HiSeq System was used to sequence the amplified TCR beta libraries as 87-base-pair reads. Concerning the study's data processing: A later analysis counted tens of millions of unique TCR beta chains across the 550 to 800 repertoires, and around 12 million of these chains were shared by at least two donors. To remove PCR and sequencing errors, raw reads were error-corrected and collapsed into unique sequences using a nearest-neighbor algorithm that merged closely related sequences. V, D and J gene segments were assigned by aligning CDR3 sequences to IMGT reference sequences. For a sequence to be retained, at least a six-nucleotide match to both a V gene segment and a J gene segment was required. A rearrangement was called productive if the CDR3 had no stop codons and remained in frame with V and J, and every other rearrangement was called non-productive. Following IMGT convention, CDR3 was defined as the stretch from the second conserved V-encoded cysteine to the conserved J-encoded phenylalanine. The earlier analysis of around 640 of the donors excluded sequences that lacked an unambiguous match to a single V gene segment. An earlier analysis of fewer than 750 of the donors called V segments functional above 56.7% productive rearrangements and segregating when the between-donor standard deviation exceeded 5%. To diagnose cytomegalovirus status from the catalog of TCR beta chain sequences, a statistical classification framework was built. In a later analysis, V and J genes were assigned by comparing TCR nucleotide sequences against IMGT/GENE-DB human TR gene sequences. A later analysis assigned CDR3 sequences and most-parsimonious VDJ recombination scenarios with the TCRdist pipeline. In a later analysis, each TCR beta chain was defined by its CDR3 amino acid sequence together with its V-gene family, and reads without a unique V-gene family were excluded. As a way to deal with suspected cross-contamination and a sequencing artifact, a later analysis dropped 450 to 700 nucleotide sequences that were highly shared and had low generation probability. A later analysis calculated a clonal expansion index for each public chain from normalized within-repertoire ranks of inferred template counts. In a later analysis, generation probabilities were computed with a VDJ recombination model fitted to out-of-frame rearrangements, and the resulting probabilities were checked against IGoR. In a later analysis, hypergeometric tests were used to score TCR-TCR, TCR-HLA and TCR-CMV co-occurrence, with a repertoire-size bias correction applied to TCR pairs. A later analysis estimated false discovery rates by permuting HLA or CMV assignments 20 times. In a later analysis, co-occurring TCRs were grouped with DBSCAN, and TCRdist sequence similarity was added when clustering was performed within HLA-allele-positive subsets. Co-occurrence clustering excluded repertoires with fewer than 30,000 or more than 120,000 public chains, plus five with anomalous nucleotide sharing. This is the immuneACCESS table as TCRdb keeps it, with only in-frame sequences that have V and J called. A part of the clones is gone; compared with another copy, unresolved V genes explain less than half, and the rest is unexplained. V and J calls and clone size are given by that table; D and trimming were obtained from the DNA. This sample is represented by roughly 100,000 clones; around two thirds of them were singletons. The ten largest clones capture under 3.5% of the sample.

Overall study outcomes, separate from this receptor: An earlier analysis of 450 to 750 of the donors showed that most TCR beta V segments appeared in productive rearrangements either about 87% or about 30% of the time, which broadly matched IMGT annotations. When HLA alleles, especially DR and DQ, strongly co-occurred, TCR associations were difficult to assign to individual alleles. Across donors, most TCR sequences were observed very rarely, whereas some public TCRs were present in many individuals. In vitro tests confirmed that a few of the cytomegalovirus-associated TCR beta chains recognize cytomegalovirus antigens. Over 15 rarely observed V segments, including chromosome 9 orphons, were excluded from the earlier analysis of some 590 of the donors because counts were too low. The only immune exposure information available for the cohort was CMV serostatus. Because some donors lacked HLA typing at each locus, the association tests relied only on the typed subset. Correlated functional status among segregating V segments might be attributable to linkage disequilibrium, but an unknown experimental factor could not be ruled out. In a later genetic analysis, a missense DCLRE1C variant was associated with V-gene and J-gene trimming of TCR beta chains, and the association was replicated in an independent cohort. A later analysis found that HLA-associated TCR beta chains were more clonally expanded and had lower generation probabilities than equally common non-associated chains. A further reported finding was that TCR beta sequences accurately predicted the HLA-A and HLA-B alleles for most subjects in the first cohort. The classifier was reported to diagnose cytomegalovirus status with high specificity and sensitivity in both the original and validation cohorts. A total of 150 to 200 TCR beta chains were listed by the study as associated with cytomegalovirus. Roughly uniform sequencing depth across donors was assumed in presence/absence analyses, although this assumption may not hold. A later analysis reported that several top co-occurrence clusters appeared linked to parvovirus B19, influenza, CMV and Epstein-Barr virus. A later genetic analysis reported fewer N-insertions in productive TCRs among donors in an Asian-associated ancestry cluster than the roughly 640-donor mean. This cohort had only TCR beta chains sequenced, and the lack of alpha or paired-chain data limited which features could be detected. Some IMGT-functional V segments, including TRBV6-2 and TRBV6-3, could not be distinguished by the 87-base-pair reads and were therefore excluded. The authors suggested that the approach could potentially be extended to other disease states and immunological phenotypes. The sequencing pipeline was judged likely to have produced a cluster of highly shared sequence variants as a technical artifact. In a later analysis, most CMV-associated TCR beta chains were found to appear HLA-restricted, with HLA associations seemingly driven largely by CMV exposure. In a later analysis, TCR association rates were found to vary across HLA loci, with the most associated TCRs seen for DRB1 alleles and the fewest for HLA-C alleles. At a false discovery rate of 0.05, a later analysis linked 16,951 TCR beta sequences to specific HLA alleles.

The cohort consisted of 650 to 700 healthy bone marrow donors. Cohort members were all nominally healthy when sampled, although unrecorded immune exposures were likely present. The donor tested CMV seronegative and was one of the 352 seronegative cohort members. Every donor gave a peripheral blood sample, and the peripheral blood mononuclear cells from that sample were used for TCR beta sequencing. The Qiagen DNeasy Blood Extraction Kit was used to extract genomic DNA from the blood cell samples. The chain was built from TRBV7-9 and TRBJ1-1; a weak D assignment points to TRBD1 (6 bases agree). Sequencing input: PBMCs. The sequence was obtained from a woman in her fifties or sixties in good health and CMV-seronegative. The encoded CDR3 is CASSPQGMNTEAFF. The sequenced DNA is TGTGCCAGCAGCCCACAGGGCATGAACACTGAAGCTTTCTTT.